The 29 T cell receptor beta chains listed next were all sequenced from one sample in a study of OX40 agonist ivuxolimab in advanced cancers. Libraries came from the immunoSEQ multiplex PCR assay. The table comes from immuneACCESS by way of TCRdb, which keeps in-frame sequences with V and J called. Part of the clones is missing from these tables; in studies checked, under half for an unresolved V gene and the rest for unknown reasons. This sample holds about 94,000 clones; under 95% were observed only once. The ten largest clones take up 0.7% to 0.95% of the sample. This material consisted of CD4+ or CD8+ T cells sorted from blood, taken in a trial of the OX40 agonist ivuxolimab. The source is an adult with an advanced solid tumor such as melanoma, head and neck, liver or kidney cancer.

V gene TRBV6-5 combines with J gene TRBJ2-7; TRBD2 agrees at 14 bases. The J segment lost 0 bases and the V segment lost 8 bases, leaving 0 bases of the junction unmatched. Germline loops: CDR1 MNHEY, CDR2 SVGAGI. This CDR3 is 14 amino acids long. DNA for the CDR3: TGTGCCAGCGGGACTAGCGGGAGCTCCTACGAGCAGTACTTC. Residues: CASGTSGSSYEQYF.

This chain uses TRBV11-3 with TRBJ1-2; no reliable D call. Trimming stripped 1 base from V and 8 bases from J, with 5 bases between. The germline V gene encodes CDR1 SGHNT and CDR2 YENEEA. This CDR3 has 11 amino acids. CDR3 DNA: TGTGCCAGCAGCTTAGGGCCCGGCTACACCTTC. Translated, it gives CASSLGPGYTF.

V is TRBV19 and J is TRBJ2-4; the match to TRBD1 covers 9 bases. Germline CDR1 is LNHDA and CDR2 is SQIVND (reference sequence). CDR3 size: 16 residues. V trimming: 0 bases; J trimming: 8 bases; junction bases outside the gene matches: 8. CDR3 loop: CASSIDQTGGRDIQYF. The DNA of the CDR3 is TGTGCCAGTAGTATAGACCAGACAGGGGGTAGAGACATTCAGTACTTC.

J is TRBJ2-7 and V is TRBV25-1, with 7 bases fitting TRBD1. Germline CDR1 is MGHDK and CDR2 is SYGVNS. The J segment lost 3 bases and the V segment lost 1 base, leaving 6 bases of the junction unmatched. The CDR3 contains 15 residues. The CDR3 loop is CASSESAGTVYEQYF. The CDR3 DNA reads TGTGCCAGCAGTGAATCCGCCGGGACAGTCTACGAGCAGTACTTC.

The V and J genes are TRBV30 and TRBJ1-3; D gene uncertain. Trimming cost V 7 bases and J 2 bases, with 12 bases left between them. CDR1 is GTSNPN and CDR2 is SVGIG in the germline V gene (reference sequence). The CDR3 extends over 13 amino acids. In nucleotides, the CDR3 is TGTGCCTTCCCGTCGGAGACTGGAAACACCATATATTTT. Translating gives CAFPSETGNTIYF.

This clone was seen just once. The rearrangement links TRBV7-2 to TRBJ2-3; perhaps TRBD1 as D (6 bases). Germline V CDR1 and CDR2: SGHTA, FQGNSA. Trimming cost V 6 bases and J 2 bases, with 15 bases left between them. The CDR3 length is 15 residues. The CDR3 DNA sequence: TGTGCCAGCAGGTTACAGGGTACTAACACAGATACGCAGTATTTT. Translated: CASRLQGTNTDTQYF.

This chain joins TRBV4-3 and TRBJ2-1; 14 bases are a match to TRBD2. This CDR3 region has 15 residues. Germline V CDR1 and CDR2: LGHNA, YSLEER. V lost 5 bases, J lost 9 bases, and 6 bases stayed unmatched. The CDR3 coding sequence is TGCGCCAGCAGCTCCCGACTAGCGGGAGGGTTTGAGCAGTTCTTC. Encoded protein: CASSSRLAGGFEQFF.

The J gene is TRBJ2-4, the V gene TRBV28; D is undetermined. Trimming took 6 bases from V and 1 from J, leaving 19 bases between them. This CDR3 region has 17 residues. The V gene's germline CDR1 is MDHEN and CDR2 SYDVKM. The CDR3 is CASSTVGLPVAKNIQYF. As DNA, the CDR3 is TGTGCCAGCAGCACGGTCGGTTTGCCTGTTGCCAAAAACATTCAGTACTTC.

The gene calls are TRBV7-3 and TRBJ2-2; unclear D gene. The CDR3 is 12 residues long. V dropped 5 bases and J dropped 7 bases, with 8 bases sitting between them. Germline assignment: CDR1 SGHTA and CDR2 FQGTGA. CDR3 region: CASSPYLGELFF. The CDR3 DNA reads TGTGCCAGCAGCCCTTACCTCGGGGAGCTGTTTTTT.

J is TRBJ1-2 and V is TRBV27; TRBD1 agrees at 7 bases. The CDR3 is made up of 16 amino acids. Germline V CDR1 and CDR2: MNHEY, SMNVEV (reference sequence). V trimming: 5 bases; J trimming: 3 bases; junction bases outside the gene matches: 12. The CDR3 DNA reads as TGTGCCAGCAGTCAGGGGGACGCCTGGGGTGACTATGGCTACACCTTC. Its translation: CASSQGDAWGDYGYTF.

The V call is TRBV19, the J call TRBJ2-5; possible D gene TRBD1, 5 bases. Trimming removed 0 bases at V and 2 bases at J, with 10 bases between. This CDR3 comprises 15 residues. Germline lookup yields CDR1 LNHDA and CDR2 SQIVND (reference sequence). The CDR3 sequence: CASSIDFREQETQYF. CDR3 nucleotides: TGTGCCAGTAGTATAGATTTCAGGGAACAAGAGACCCAGTACTTC.

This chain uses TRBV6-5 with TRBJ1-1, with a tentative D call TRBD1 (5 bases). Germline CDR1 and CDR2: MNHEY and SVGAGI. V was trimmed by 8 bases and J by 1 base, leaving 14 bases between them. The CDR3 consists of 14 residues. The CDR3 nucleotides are TGTGCCAGCTGGGAGGGGTTGACGAACACTGAAGCTTTCTTT. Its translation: CASWEGLTNTEAFF.

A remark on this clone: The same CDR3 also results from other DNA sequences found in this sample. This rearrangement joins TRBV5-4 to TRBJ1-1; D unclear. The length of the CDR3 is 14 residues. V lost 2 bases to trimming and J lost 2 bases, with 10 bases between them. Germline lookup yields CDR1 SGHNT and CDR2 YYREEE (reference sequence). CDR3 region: CASSFKRSNTEAFF. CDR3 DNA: TGTGCCAGCAGCTTCAAGAGATCTAACACTGAAGCTTTCTTT.

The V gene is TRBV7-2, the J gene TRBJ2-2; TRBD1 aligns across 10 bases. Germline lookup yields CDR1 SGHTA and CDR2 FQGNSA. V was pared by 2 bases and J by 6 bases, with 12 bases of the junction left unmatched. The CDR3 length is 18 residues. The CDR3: CASSLTPPTGGAPGELFF. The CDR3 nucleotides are TGTGCCAGCAGCTTAACTCCTCCGACAGGGGGCGCCCCCGGGGAGCTGTTTTTT.

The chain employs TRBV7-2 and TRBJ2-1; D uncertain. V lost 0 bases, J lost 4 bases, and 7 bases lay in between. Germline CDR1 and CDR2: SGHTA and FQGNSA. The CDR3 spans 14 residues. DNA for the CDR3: TGTGCCAGCAGCTTAGCGGGTGTTTACAATGAGCAGTTCTTC. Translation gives CASSLAGVYNEQFF.

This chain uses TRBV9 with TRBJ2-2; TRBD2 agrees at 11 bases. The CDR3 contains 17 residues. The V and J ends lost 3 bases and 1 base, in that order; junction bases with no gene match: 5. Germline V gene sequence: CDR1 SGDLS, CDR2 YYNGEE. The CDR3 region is CASSADGTSGNTGELFF. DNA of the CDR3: TGTGCCAGCAGCGCCGACGGGACTAGCGGGAACACCGGGGAGCTGTTTTTT.

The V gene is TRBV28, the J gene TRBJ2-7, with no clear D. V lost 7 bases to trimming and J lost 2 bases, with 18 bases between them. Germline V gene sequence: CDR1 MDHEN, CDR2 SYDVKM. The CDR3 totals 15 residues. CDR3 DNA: TGTGCCAGCAACCCCGAAGGATCGCCTACCTACGAGCAGTACTTC. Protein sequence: CASNPEGSPTYEQYF.

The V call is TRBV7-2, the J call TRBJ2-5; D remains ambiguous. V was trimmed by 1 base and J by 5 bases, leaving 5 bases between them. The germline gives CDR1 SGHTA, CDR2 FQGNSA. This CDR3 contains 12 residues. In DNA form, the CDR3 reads TGTGCCAGCAGCTTAGGGTGGGAGACCCAGTACTTC. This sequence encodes CASSLGWETQYF.

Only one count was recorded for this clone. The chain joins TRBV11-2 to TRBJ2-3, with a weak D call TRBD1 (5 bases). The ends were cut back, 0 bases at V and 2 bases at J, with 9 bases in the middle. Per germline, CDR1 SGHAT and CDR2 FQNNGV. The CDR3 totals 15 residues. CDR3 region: CASSLETDATDTQYF. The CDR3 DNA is TGTGCCAGCAGCTTAGAGACAGACGCCACAGATACGCAGTATTTT.

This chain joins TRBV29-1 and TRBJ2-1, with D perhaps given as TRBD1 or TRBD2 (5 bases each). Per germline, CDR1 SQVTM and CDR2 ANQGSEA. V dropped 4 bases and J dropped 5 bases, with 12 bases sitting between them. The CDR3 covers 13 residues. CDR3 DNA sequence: TGCAGCGTTGTTGGGGGTCCTAACAATGAGCAGTTCTTC. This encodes CSVVGGPNNEQFF.

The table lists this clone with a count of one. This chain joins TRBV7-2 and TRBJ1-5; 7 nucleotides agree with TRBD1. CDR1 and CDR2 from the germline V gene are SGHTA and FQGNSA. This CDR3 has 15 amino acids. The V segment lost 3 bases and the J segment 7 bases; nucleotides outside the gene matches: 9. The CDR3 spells CASSFRTGGDQPQHF. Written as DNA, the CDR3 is TGTGCCAGCAGCTTCCGGACAGGCGGGGACCAGCCCCAGCATTTT.

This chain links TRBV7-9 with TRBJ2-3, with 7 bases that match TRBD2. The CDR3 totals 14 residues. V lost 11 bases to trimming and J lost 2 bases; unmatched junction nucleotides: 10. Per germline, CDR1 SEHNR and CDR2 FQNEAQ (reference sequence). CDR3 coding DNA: TGTGCCGCCAGCCCCAGCGGGACCACAGATACGCAGTATTTT. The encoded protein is CAASPSGTTDTQYF.

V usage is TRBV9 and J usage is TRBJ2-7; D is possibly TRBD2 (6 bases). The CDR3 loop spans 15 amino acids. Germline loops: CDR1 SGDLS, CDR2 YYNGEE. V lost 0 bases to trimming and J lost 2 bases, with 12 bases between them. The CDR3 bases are TGTGCCAGCAGCGTAGAGGGTAGCGGAACCTACGAGCAGTACTTC. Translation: CASSVEGSGTYEQYF.

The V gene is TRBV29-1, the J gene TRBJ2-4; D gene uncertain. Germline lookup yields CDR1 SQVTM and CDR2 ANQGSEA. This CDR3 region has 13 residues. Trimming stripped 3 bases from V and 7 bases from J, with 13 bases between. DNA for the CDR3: TGCAGCGTTGAGGGCCCCGGCAGGAACATTCAGTACTTC. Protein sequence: CSVEGPGRNIQYF.

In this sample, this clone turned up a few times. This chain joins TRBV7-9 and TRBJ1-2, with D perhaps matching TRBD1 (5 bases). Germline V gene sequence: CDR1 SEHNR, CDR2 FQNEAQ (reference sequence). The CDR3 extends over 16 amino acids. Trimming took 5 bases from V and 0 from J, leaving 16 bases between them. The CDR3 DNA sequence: TGTGCCAGCAGCCCACCGGGGGGGGTAGCTAACTATGGCTACACCTTC. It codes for CASSPPGGVANYGYTF. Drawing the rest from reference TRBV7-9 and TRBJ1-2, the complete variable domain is DTGVSQNPRHKITKRGQNVTFRCDPISEHNRLYWYRQTLGQGPEFLTYFQNEAQLEKSRLLSDRFSAERPKGSFSTLEIQRTEQGDSAMYLCASSPPGGVANYGYTFGSGTRLTVV.

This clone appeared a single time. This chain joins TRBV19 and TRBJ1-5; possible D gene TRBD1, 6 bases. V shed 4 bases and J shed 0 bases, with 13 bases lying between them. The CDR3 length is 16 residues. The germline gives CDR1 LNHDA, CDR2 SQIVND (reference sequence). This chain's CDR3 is CASSTGTRNSNQPQHF. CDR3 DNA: TGTGCCAGTAGTACCGGGACACGCAATAGCAATCAGCCCCAGCATTTT.

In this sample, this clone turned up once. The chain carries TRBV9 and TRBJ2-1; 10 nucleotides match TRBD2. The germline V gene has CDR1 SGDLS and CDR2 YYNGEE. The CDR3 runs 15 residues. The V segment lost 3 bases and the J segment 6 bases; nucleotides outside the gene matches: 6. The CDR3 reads CASSALAGQPNEQFF. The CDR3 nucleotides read TGTGCCAGCAGCGCACTAGCGGGGCAGCCCAATGAGCAGTTCTTC. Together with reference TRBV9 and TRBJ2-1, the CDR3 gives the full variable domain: DSGVTQTPKHLITATGQRVTLRCSPRSGDLSVYWYQQSLDQGLQFLIQYYNGEERAKGNILERFSAQQFPDLHSELNLSSLELGDSALYFCASSALAGQPNEQFFGPGTRLTVL.

This CDR3 is CASSPTSGSPQETQYF. The DNA of the CDR3 is TGTGCCAGCAGCCCGACTAGCGGGAGCCCCCAAGAGACCCAGTACTTC. The chain uses TRBV5-6 and TRBJ2-5; 12 bases align to TRBD2. Germline values: CDR1 SGHDT, CDR2 YYEEEE. V shed 4 bases, J shed 1 base, and the junction held 5 bases outside the gene matches. The CDR3 is 16 amino acids.

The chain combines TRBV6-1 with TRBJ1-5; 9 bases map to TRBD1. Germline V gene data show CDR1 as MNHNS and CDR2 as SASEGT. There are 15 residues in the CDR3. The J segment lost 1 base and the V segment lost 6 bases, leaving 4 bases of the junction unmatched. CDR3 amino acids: CASRWDRVSNQPQHF. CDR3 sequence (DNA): TGTGCCAGCAGATGGGACAGGGTAAGCAATCAGCCCCAGCATTTT.